These T cell receptor beta chains were read from a single sample in a study of Tregs in tolerant kidney transplant recipients. Clones were read by immunoSEQ multiplex PCR, and TCRdb kept only the in-frame ones, dropping some. Of about 120,000 clones listed, around nine tenths are singletons. Sequenced sample: CD4+ T cells from blood. These receptors were collected from a human donor in good health. CDR3s include the opening cysteine and the closing phenylalanine or tryptophan.

cdr3_length: 16
v_call: TRBV19
cdr3_aa: CASSIGVGRTNTEAFF

cdr3_length: 17
v_call: TRBV18
cdr3_aa: CASSPLGWTGDPYEQYF

cdr3_length: 15
v_call: TRBV19
cdr3_aa: CASSVNRDLTGELFF

cdr3_length: 13
v_call: TRBV7-8
cdr3_aa: CATTGEAFGPQHF

cdr3_length: 16
v_call: TRBV30
cdr3_aa: CAWRWGGGDSGNTIYF

cdr3_length: 15
v_call: TRBV4-1
cdr3_aa: CASSQTSGRENEQFF

cdr3_length: 17
v_call: TRBV4-2
cdr3_aa: CASSQDLRQVSNQPQHF

cdr3_length: 15
v_call: TRBV6-1
cdr3_aa: CASSGQGAGNQPQHF

cdr3_length: 16
v_call: TRBV10-2
cdr3_aa: CASSESRVWSTDTQYF

cdr3_length: 16
v_call: TRBV7-6
cdr3_aa: CASSLAWGRNTGELFF

cdr3_length: 13
v_call: TRBV30
cdr3_aa: CAWSVGNNQPQHF